The clone carrying this T cell receptor beta chain was detected only a few times. This CDR3 is built from 17 residues. CDR1 is LGHNA, CDR2 YNFKEQ, per germline. J lost 1 base, V lost 4 bases, and 11 bases had no gene match. The entry originates in a study of blood T cells in healthy people across ages. Together with a sample-barcoded 5' primer, a J-beta primer mix was included in a second PCR lasting about 7 to 12 cycles. Each cDNA was tagged by a template-switch adaptor containing 12 random nucleotides. Samples each returned at least 3 million CDR3-containing paired-end reads. Via MiXCR, TCRdb re-called the 5' RACE reads, giving one row per CDR3 protein. This sample has hundreds of thousands of distinct CDR3 sequences; approximately 53% occur once, and the top ten carry roughly 24%.

The TCR originated in a man aged 35-49 years in good health. The sequenced sample consisted of blood. The chain couples TRBV4-2 to TRBJ2-3; 7 bases are a match to TRBD1. The CDR3 region is CASSREPTGDGTDTQYF. CDR3 DNA: TGTGCCAGCAGCCGTGAGCCCACAGGGGACGGCACAGATACGCAGTATTTT.